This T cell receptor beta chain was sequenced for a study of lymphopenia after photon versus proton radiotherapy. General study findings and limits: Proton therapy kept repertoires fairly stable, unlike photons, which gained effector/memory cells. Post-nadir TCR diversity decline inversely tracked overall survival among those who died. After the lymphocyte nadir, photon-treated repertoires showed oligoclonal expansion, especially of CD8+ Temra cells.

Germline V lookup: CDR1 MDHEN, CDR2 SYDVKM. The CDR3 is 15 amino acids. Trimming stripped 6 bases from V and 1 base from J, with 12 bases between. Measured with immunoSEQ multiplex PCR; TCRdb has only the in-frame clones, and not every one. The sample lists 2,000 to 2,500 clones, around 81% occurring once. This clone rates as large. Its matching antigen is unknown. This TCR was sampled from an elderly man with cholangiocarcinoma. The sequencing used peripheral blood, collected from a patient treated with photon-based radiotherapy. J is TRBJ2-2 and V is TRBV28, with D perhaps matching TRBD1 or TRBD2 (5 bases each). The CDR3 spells CASRGTTENTGELFF. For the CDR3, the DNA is TGTGCCAGCAGGGGGACCACAGAGAACACCGGGGAGCTGTTTTTT.